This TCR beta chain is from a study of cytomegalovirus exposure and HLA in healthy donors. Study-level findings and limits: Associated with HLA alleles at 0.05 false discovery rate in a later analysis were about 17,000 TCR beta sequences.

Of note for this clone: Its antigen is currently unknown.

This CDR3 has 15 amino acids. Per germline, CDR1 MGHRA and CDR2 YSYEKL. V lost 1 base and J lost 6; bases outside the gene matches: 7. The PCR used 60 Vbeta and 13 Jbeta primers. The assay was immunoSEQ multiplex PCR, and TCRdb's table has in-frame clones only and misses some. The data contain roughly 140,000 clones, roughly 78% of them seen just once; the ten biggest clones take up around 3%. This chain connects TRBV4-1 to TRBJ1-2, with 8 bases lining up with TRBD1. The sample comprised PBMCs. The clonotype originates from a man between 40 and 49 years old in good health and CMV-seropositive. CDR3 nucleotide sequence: TGCGCCAGCAGCCAAGTGGGCAGGGGGCTGAATGGCTACACCTTC. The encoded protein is CASSQVGRGLNGYTF.